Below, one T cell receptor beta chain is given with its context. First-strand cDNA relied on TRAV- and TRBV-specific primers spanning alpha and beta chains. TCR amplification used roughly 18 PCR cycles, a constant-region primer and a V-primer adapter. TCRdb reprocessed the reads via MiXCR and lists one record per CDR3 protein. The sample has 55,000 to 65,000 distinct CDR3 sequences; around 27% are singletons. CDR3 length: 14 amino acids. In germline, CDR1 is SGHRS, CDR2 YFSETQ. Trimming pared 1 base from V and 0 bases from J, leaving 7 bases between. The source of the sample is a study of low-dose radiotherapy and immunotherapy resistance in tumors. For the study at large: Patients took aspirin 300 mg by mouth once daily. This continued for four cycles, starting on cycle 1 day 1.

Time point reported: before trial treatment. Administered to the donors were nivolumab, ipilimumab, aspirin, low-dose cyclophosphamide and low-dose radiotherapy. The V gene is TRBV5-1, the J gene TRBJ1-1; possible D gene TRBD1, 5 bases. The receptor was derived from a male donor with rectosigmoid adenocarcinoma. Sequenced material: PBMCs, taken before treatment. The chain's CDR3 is CASSLLTVNTEAFF. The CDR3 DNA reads TGCGCCAGCAGCTTGCTGACAGTGAACACTGAAGCTTTCTTT.